A single sample gave rise to the 16 T cell receptor beta chains below, sequenced in a study of cytomegalovirus exposure and HLA in healthy donors. The PCR made use of 60 Vbeta and 13 Jbeta primers. TCRdb's table, derived via immunoSEQ multiplex PCR, lists solely in-frame clones and lacks some. The table has approximately 130,000 clones, around 77% seen once. Sequencing input: PBMCs. The receptor source for this set is a woman between 50 and 59 years old in good health and CMV-seronegative.

The table lists this clone with a count of one. The chain has TRBV5-1 and TRBJ2-1; 8 nucleotides line up with TRBD1. J lost 7 bases, V lost 2 bases, and 5 bases had no gene match. This CDR3 region has 14 residues. Germline V gene sequence: CDR1 SGHRS, CDR2 YFSETQ. The CDR3: CASSFTGGSNEQFF. The CDR3 region has the DNA TGCGCCAGCAGCTTTACAGGGGGAAGTAATGAGCAGTTCTTC.

The gene calls are TRBV4-2 and TRBJ2-3; TRBD2 aligns across 9 bases. From germline, CDR1 is LGHNA and CDR2 YNFKEQ. The V segment lost 1 base and the J segment 4 bases; nucleotides outside the gene matches: 6. The CDR3 runs 16 residues. CDR3 coding DNA: TGTGCCAGCAGCCAAGTCAATAGCGGGGGCTCAGATACGCAGTATTTT. Encoded protein: CASSQVNSGGSDTQYF.

The chain uses TRBV14 and TRBJ2-3; TRBD2 is a possible D gene (10 bases). V shed 3 bases and J shed 5 bases, with 30 bases lying between them. Germline CDR1 is SGHDN and CDR2 is FVKESK. This CDR3 has 20 residues. The CDR3 nucleotides are TGTGCCAGCAGCCACCCCGTGACAGGGGGACTAGCGCGGGAAGGAGATACGCAGTATTTT. This codes for CASSHPVTGGLAREGDTQYF.

The genes are TRBV9 and TRBJ1-2, with 7 bases fitting TRBD1. CDR1 and CDR2 (germline): SGDLS, YYNGEE. J was trimmed by 5 bases and V by 3 bases; bases with no gene match: 4. The CDR3 runs 13 residues. CDR3 bases: TGTGCCAGCAGCGAGCAGGGGGGATATGGCTACACCTTC. Its translation: CASSEQGGYGYTF.

This clone appeared once. The chain has TRBV5-4 and TRBJ2-2; TRBD1 matches at 8 bases. This CDR3 contains 15 residues. V lost 4 bases, J lost 5 bases, and 7 bases stayed unmatched. Germline-derived CDR1 and CDR2 are SGHNT and YYREEE (reference sequence). This chain's CDR3 is CASSPETGVTGELFF. The CDR3 nucleotides read TGTGCCAGCAGCCCCGAGACAGGGGTGACCGGGGAGCTGTTTTTT.

The V and J genes are TRBV7-9 and TRBJ1-1, with 9 bases lining up with TRBD1. The CDR3 extends over 15 amino acids. V lost 4 bases, J lost 1 base, and 4 bases stayed unmatched. Per the germline V gene, CDR1 is SEHNR and CDR2 is FQNEAQ (reference sequence). The CDR3 reads CASSSHRGRNTEAFF. Here the CDR3 DNA reads TGTGCCAGCAGCTCCCACAGGGGGCGGAACACTGAAGCTTTCTTT. The full variable domain, in which reference TRBV7-9 and TRBJ1-1 provide the parts outside the CDR3, is DTGVSQNPRHKITKRGQNVTFRCDPISEHNRLYWYRQTLGQGPEFLTYFQNEAQLEKSRLLSDRFSAERPKGSFSTLEIQRTEQGDSAMYLCASSSHRGRNTEAFFGQGTRLTVV.

The chain employs TRBV27 and TRBJ2-2; a possible D gene is TRBD2 (5 bases). CDR3 size: 16 residues. V lost 5 bases to trimming and J lost 7 bases, with 20 bases between them. In germline, CDR1 is MNHEY, CDR2 SMNVEV (reference sequence). The DNA of the CDR3 is TGTGCCAGCAGTCCCCCTTTTGGGAGCGGCGGCGGGGAGCTGTTTTTT. Residues: CASSPPFGSGGGELFF.

This clone was recorded once. The CDR3 reads CASRRLAPITINNEQFF. The CDR3 bases are TGTGCCAGCAGAAGACTAGCCCCAATTACAATCAACAATGAGCAGTTCTTC. This chain connects TRBV2 to TRBJ2-1; 7 bases line up with TRBD2. This CDR3 contains 17 residues. Germline CDR1 and CDR2: SNHLY and FYNNEI. Trimming cost V 6 bases and J 5 bases; bases outside gene matches: 16.

This clone is a singleton in its sample. The chain joins TRBV5-1 to TRBJ2-1, with a tentative D call TRBD2 (5 bases). In germline, CDR1 is SGHRS, CDR2 YFSETQ. This CDR3 is 15 amino acids long. V lost 1 base, J lost 0 bases, and 8 bases lay in between. Written as DNA, the CDR3 is TGCGCCAGCAGCTTGAGGGCGGGCTCCTACAATGAGCAGTTCTTC. Translated: CASSLRAGSYNEQFF.

The chain uses TRBV7-2 and TRBJ1-4, with 7 nucleotides matching TRBD1. The length of the CDR3 is 14 residues. The germline V gene has CDR1 SGHTA and CDR2 FQGNSA. V shed 6 bases, J shed 5 bases, and the junction held 6 bases outside the gene matches. CDR3 nucleotides: TGTGCCAGCAGTCTCCGGGACAGAAATGAAAAACTGTTTTTT. This codes for CASSLRDRNEKLFF.

The chain is built from TRBV7-9 and TRBJ2-1; 9 positions agree with TRBD2. Germline V gene data show CDR1 as SEHNR and CDR2 as FQNEAQ (reference sequence). The J segment lost 9 bases and the V segment lost 4 bases, leaving 16 bases of the junction unmatched. This CDR3 is 17 amino acids long. CDR3 protein: CASSSAFSSGRPGEQFF. CDR3 DNA: TGTGCCAGCAGCTCAGCGTTTTCGAGCGGGAGGCCCGGTGAGCAGTTCTTC. The full variable domain, with the rest looked up from reference TRBV7-9 and TRBJ2-1, is DTGVSQNPRHKITKRGQNVTFRCDPISEHNRLYWYRQTLGQGPEFLTYFQNEAQLEKSRLLSDRFSAERPKGSFSTLEIQRTEQGDSAMYLCASSSAFSSGRPGEQFFGPGTRLTVL.

V gene TRBV5-6 combines with J gene TRBJ1-1; TRBD1 matches at 9 bases. This CDR3 region has 16 residues. Germline-derived CDR1 and CDR2 are SGHDT and YYEEEE. Trimming cost V 4 bases and J 1 base; bases outside gene matches: 8. The CDR3 spells CASSLDRGGWNTEAFF. CDR3 nucleotide sequence: TGTGCCAGCAGCCTGGACAGGGGTGGTTGGAACACTGAAGCTTTCTTT. The whole variable domain, remainder taken from reference TRBV5-6 and TRBJ1-1, is DAGVTQSPTHLIKTRGQQVTLRCSPKSGHDTVSWYQQALGQGPQFIFQYYEEEERQRGNFPDRFSGHQFPNYSSELNVNALLLGDSALYLCASSLDRGGWNTEAFFGQGTRLTVV.

This rearrangement joins TRBV11-3 to TRBJ1-2; maybe TRBD1 (5 bases). In germline, CDR1 is SGHNT, CDR2 YENEEA. There are 14 residues in the CDR3. V gave up 5 bases and J gave up 0 bases, with 10 bases separating them. The CDR3 region is CASSPGGANYGYTF. The CDR3 region has the DNA TGTGCCAGCAGCCCCGGGGGTGCTAACTATGGCTACACCTTC.

The genes are TRBV19 and TRBJ2-3; 14 positions agree with TRBD2. V trimming: 3 bases; J trimming: 5 bases; junction bases outside the gene matches: 4. Germline V gene sequence: CDR1 LNHDA, CDR2 SQIVND (reference sequence). This CDR3 is 16 amino acids long. The CDR3 here is CASSMGTSGSGDTQYF. CDR3 sequence (DNA): TGTGCCAGTAGTATGGGGACTAGCGGGAGCGGAGATACGCAGTATTTT.

This sequence joins TRBV19 and TRBJ2-5; 14 nucleotides line up with TRBD2. The CDR3 covers 16 residues. Trimming took 1 base from V and 5 from J; bases not matched to a gene: 3. Germline CDR1 and CDR2: LNHDA and SQIVND (reference sequence). The CDR3 sequence is CASSIGLAGGVETQYF. The DNA for the CDR3 is TGTGCCAGTAGTATAGGACTAGCGGGAGGGGTGGAGACCCAGTACTTC.

The chain employs TRBV29-1 and TRBJ2-2, with D maybe TRBD1 (6 bases). Germline V gene lookup returns CDR1 SQVTM and CDR2 ANQGSEA. The CDR3 extends over 15 amino acids. Trimming removed 0 bases from V and 4 bases from J, with 12 bases in between. The CDR3 DNA follows: TGCAGCGTTGAAGAAGCAGGGGTGGCCACCGGGGAGCTGTTTTTT. Protein: CSVEEAGVATGELFF.